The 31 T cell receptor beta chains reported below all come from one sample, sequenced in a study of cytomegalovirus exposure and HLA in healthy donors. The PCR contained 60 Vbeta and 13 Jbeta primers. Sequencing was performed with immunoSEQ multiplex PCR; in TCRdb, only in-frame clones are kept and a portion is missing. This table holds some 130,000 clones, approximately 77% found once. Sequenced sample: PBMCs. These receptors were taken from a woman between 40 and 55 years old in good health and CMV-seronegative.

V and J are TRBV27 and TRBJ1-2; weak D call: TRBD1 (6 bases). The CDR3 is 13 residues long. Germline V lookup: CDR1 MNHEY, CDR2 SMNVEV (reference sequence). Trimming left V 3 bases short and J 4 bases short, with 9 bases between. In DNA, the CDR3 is TGTGCCAGCAGTTTCAGGGGTGGCTATGGCTACACCTTC. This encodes CASSFRGGYGYTF.

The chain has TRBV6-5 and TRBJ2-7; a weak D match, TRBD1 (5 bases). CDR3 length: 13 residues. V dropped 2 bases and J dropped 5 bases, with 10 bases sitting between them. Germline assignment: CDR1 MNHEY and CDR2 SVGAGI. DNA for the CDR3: TGTGCCAGCAGTTACAGGGGTAGGAACGAGCAGTACTTC. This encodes CASSYRGRNEQYF.

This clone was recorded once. The CDR3 region is CASSVGQKMNTGELFF. The CDR3 DNA reads TGTGCCAGCAGTGTTGGACAGAAAATGAACACCGGGGAGCTGTTTTTT. The J gene is TRBJ2-2, the V gene TRBV2, with D possibly TRBD1 on 6 matching bases. V lost 4 bases and J lost 1, with 13 bases in between. From germline, CDR1 is SNHLY and CDR2 FYNNEI. The CDR3 contains 16 residues.

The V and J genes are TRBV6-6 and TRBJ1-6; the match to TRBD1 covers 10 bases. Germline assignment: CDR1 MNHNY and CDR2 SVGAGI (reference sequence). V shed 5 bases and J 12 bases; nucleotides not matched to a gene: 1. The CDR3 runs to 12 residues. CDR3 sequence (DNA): TGTGCCAGCAGTGGACAGGGGGGACCCCTCCACTTT. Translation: CASSGQGGPLHF.

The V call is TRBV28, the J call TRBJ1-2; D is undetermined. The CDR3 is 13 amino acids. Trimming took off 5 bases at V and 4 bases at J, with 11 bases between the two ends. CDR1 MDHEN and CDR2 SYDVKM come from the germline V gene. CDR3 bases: TGTGCCAGCAGTCCTACCGCGATCTATGGCTACACCTTC. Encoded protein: CASSPTAIYGYTF.

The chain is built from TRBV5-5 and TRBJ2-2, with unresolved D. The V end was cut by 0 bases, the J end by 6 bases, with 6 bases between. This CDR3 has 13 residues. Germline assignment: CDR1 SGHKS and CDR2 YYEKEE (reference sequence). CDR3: CASSLDPSGELFF. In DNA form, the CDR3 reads TGTGCCAGCAGCTTGGATCCGTCCGGGGAGCTGTTTTTT. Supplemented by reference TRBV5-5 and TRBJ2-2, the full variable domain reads DAGVTQSPTHLIKTRGQQVTLRCSPISGHKSVSWYQQVLGQGPQFIFQYYEKEERGRGNFPDRFSARQFPNYSSELNVNALLLGDSALYLCASSLDPSGELFFGEGSRLTVL.

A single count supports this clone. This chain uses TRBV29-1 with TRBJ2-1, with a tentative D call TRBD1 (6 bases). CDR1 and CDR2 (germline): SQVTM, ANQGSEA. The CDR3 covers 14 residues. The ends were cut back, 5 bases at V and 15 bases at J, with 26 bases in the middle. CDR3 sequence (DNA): TGCAGCGTTCGGGATGTGAGACAGGCCCCTCCAGGGTTCTTC. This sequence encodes CSVRDVRQAPPGFF.

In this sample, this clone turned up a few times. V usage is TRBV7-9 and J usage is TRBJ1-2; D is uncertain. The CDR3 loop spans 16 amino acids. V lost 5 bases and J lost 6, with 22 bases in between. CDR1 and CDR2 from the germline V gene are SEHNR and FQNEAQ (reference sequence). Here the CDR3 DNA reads TGTGCCAGCAGCAGTAACTTGGTCAGCGGAGGTGATGGCTACACCTTC. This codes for CASSSNLVSGGDGYTF.

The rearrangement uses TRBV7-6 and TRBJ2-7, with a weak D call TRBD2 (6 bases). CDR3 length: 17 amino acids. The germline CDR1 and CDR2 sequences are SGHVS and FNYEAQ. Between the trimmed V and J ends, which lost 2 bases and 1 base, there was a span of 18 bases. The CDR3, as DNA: TGTGCCAGCAGCTTAAATGGGGCGGGGCCGTTATCCTACGAGCAGTACTTC. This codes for CASSLNGAGPLSYEQYF.

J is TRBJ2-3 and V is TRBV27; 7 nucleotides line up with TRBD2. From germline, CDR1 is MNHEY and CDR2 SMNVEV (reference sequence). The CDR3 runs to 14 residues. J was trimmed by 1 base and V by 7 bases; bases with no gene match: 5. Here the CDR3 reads CASTRGFGTDTQYF. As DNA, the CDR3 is TGTGCCAGCACGCGGGGGTTTGGCACAGATACGCAGTATTTT.

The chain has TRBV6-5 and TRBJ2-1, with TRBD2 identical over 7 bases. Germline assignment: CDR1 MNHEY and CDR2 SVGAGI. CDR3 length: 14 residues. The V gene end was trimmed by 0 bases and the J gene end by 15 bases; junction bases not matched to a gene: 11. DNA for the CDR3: TGTGCCAGCAGTTACTCCCCGAGACCGGGACTAAGGTTCTTC. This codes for CASSYSPRPGLRFF.

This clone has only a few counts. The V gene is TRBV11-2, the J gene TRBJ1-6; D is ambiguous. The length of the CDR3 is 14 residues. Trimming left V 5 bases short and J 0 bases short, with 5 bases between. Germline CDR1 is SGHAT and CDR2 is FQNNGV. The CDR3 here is CASSPVSYNSPLHF. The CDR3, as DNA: TGTGCCAGCAGCCCGGTCTCCTATAATTCACCCCTCCACTTT.

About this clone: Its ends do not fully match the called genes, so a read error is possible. The CDR3 nucleotides read TGTGCCAGCAGCGTAGTCGCCGGACAGTTATCGAATTTCAAATTT. Its translation: CASSVVAGQLSNFKF. This rearrangement joins TRBV9 to TRBJ1-1; D is perhaps TRBD1 (6 bases). The germline gives CDR1 SGDLS, CDR2 YYNGEE. The CDR3 spans 15 residues.

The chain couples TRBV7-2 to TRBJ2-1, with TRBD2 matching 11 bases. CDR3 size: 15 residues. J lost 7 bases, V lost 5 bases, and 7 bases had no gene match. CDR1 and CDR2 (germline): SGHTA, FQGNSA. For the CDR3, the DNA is TGTGCCAGCAGCCGATTTCGGACTAGCGGGAATGAGCAGTTCTTC. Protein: CASSRFRTSGNEQFF.

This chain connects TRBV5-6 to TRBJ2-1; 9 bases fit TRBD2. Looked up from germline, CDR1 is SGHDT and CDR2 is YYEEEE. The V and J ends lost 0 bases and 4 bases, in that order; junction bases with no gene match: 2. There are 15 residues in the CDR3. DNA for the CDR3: TGTGCCAGCAGCTTGGATAGCGGGGGTTACAATGAGCAGTTCTTC. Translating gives CASSLDSGGYNEQFF. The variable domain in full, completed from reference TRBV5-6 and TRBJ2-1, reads DAGVTQSPTHLIKTRGQQVTLRCSPKSGHDTVSWYQQALGQGPQFIFQYYEEEERQRGNFPDRFSGHQFPNYSSELNVNALLLGDSALYLCASSLDSGGYNEQFFGPGTRLTVL.

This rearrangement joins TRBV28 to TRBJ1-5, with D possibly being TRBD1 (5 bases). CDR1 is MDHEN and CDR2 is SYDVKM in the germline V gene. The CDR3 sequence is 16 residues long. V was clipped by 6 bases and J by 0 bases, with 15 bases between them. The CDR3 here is CASSPGGRDSNQPQHF. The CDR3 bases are TGTGCCAGCAGCCCGGGGGGGAGGGATAGCAATCAGCCCCAGCATTTT.

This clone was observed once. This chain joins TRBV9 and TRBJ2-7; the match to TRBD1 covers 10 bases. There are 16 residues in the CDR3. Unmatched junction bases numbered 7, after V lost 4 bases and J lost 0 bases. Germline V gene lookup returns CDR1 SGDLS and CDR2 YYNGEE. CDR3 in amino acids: CASSPRDRGPSYEQYF. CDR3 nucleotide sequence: TGTGCCAGCAGCCCGCGGGACAGGGGTCCCTCCTACGAGCAGTACTTC.

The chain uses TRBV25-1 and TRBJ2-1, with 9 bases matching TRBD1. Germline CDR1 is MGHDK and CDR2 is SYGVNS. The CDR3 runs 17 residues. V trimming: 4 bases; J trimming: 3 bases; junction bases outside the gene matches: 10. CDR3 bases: TGTGCCAGCAGTGGCCTACCGGGACAGGGATACTACAATGAGCAGTTCTTC. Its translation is CASSGLPGQGYYNEQFF.

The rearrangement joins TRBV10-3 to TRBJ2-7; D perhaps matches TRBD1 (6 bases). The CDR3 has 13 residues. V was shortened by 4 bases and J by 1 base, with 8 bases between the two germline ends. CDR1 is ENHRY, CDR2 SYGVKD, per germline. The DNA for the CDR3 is TGTGCCATCAGTGGTCAGGGGTCCTACGAGCAGTACTTC. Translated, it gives CAISGQGSYEQYF.

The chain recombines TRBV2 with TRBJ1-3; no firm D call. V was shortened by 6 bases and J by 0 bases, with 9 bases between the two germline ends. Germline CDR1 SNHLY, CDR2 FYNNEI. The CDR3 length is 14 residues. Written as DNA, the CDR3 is TGTGCCAGCAGCCTCAGTTCCTCTGGAAACACCATATATTTT. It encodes CASSLSSSGNTIYF.

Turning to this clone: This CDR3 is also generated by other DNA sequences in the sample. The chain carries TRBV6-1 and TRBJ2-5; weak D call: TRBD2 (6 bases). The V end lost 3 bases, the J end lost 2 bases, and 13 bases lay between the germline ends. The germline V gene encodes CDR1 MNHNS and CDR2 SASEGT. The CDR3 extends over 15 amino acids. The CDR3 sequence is CASSEEGRFQETQYF. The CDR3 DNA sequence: TGTGCCAGCAGTGAGGAGGGCAGGTTTCAAGAGACCCAGTACTTC.

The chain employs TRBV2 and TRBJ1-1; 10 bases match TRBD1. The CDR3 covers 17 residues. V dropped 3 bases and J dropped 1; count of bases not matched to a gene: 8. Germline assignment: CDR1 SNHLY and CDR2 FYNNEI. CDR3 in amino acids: CASSDGQGGDWNTEAFF. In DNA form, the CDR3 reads TGTGCCAGCAGTGACGGACAGGGGGGGGATTGGAACACTGAAGCTTTCTTT.

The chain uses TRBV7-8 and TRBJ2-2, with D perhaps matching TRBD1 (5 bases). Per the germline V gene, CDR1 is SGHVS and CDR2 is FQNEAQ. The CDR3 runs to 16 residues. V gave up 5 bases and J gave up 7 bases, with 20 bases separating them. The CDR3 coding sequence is TGTGCCAGCAGCGAACCAGACCTAGGGGTTGGCGGGGAGCTGTTTTTT. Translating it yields CASSEPDLGVGGELFF. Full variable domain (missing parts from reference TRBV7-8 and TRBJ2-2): GAGVSQSPRYKVAKRGQDVALRCDPISGHVSLFWYQQALGQGPEFLTYFQNEAQLDKSGLPSDRFFAERPEGSVSTLKIQRTQQEDSAVYLCASSEPDLGVGGELFFGEGSRLTVL.

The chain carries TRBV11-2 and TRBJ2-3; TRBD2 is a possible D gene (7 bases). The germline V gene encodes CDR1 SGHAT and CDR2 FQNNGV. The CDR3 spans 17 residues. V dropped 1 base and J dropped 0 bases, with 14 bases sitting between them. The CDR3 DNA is TGTGCCAGCAGCTTAGGTGCGCGGGGGCCTAGCACAGATACGCAGTATTTT. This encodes CASSLGARGPSTDTQYF.

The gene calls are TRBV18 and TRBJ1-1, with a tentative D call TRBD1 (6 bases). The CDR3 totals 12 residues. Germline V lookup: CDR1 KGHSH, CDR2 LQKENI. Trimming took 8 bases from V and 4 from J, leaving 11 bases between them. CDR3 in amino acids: CASQPGVTEAFF. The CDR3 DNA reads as TGTGCCAGCCAGCCAGGGGTCACTGAAGCTTTCTTT.

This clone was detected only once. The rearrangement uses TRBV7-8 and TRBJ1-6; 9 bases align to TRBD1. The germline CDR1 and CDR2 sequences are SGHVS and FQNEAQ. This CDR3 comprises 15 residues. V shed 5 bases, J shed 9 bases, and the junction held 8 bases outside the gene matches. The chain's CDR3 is CASSGWTGETSPLHF. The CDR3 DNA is TGTGCCAGCAGCGGATGGACAGGGGAGACTTCACCCCTCCACTTT. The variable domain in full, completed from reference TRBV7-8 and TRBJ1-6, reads GAGVSQSPRYKVAKRGQDVALRCDPISGHVSLFWYQQALGQGPEFLTYFQNEAQLDKSGLPSDRFFAERPEGSVSTLKIQRTQQEDSAVYLCASSGWTGETSPLHFGNGTRLTVT.

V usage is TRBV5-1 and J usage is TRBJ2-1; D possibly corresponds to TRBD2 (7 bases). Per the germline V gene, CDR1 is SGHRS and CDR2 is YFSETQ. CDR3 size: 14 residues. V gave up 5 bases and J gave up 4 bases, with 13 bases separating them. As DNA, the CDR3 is TGCGCCAGCAGTGGGGGGGACACGTACAATGAGCAGTTCTTC. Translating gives CASSGGDTYNEQFF.

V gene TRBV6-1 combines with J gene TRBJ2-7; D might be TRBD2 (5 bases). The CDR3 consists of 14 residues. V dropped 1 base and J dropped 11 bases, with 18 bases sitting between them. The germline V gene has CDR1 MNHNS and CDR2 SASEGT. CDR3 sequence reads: CASSEDVVRQREYF. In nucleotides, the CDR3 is TGTGCCAGCAGTGAAGATGTGGTCCGGCAGAGGGAGTACTTC.

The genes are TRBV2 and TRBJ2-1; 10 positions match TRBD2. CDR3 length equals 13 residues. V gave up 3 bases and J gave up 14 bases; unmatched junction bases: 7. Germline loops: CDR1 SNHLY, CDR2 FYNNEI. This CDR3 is CASSDTLAGEKFF. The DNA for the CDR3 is TGTGCCAGCAGTGACACCCTAGCGGGGGAGAAGTTCTTC.

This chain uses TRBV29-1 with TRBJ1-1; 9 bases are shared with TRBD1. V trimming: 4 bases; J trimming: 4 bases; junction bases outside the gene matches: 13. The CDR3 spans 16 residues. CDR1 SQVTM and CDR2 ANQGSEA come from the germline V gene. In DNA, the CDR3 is TGCAGCGTTGGGGGGAGCATACAGGGGGCGGGCACTGAAGCTTTCTTT. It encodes CSVGGSIQGAGTEAFF.

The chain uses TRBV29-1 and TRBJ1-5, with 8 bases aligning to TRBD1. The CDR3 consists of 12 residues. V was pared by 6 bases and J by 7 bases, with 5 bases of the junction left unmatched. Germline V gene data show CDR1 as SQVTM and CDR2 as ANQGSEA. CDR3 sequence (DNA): TGCAGCGTCTCGACAGGGGTCCAGCCCCAGCATTTT. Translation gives CSVSTGVQPQHF.